This entry lists 8 T cell receptor beta chains sequenced from one sample in a study of molecular identifiers for immune sequencing clone quantification. TCRdb passed the PCR reads through MiXCR, listing each CDR3 protein once. Found here are about 63,000 distinct CDR3 sequences, about 20% of them singletons; the top ten hold 1.4%. Source material: naive CD8+ T cells from blood, with Jurkat cell RNA spiked in. As to subset: FACS-sorted CD8+CD4-CCR7+CD45RA+ naive T cells. These receptors were taken from a human donor in good health. Some libraries in this study had Jurkat cell RNA spiked in.

This clonotype was picked up many times. V gene TRBV28 combines with J gene TRBJ2-7, with TRBD1 matching over 9 bases. The CDR3 length is 14 residues. Germline lookup yields CDR1 MDHEN and CDR2 SYDVKM. J was trimmed by 6 bases and V by 6 bases; bases with no gene match: 9. The chain's CDR3 is CASRGPGQGAEQYF. CDR3 sequence (DNA): TGTGCCAGCAGGGGGCCGGGACAGGGAGCCGAGCAGTACTTC. Complete variable domain (other parts from reference TRBV28 and TRBJ2-7): DVKVTQSSRYLVKRTGEKVFLECVQDMDHENMFWYRQDPGLGLRLIYFSYDVKMKEKGDIPEGYSVSREKKERFSLILESASTNQTSMYLCASRGPGQGAEQYFGPGTRLTVT.

V usage is TRBV11-2 and J usage is TRBJ2-5; D possibly corresponds to TRBD2 (6 bases). CDR1 is SGHAT, CDR2 FQNNGV, per germline. With 5 bases removed from V and 2 bases from J, the gap between germline ends came to 30 bases. The CDR3 spans 20 residues. DNA for the CDR3: TGTGCCAGCAGCCCCAGAGACCAACCCGCGGGGCGGGGTCCTCAAGAGACCCAGTACTTC. Protein: CASSPRDQPAGRGPQETQYF.

This clonotype was found many times. The rearrangement uses TRBV27 and TRBJ2-1; D uncertain. Germline V lookup: CDR1 MNHEY, CDR2 SMNVEV (reference sequence). V was cut by 7 bases and J by 6 bases, with 16 bases left in between. The CDR3 is 14 residues long. The CDR3 loop is CASISRAASNEQFF. CDR3 coding DNA: TGTGCCAGCATCTCCCGGGCGGCAAGCAATGAGCAGTTCTTC.

This clonotype came up a few times. The chain links TRBV27 to TRBJ2-1; D might be TRBD2 (8 bases). Trimming took off 6 bases at V and 8 bases at J, with 17 bases between the two ends. The germline CDR1 and CDR2 sequences are MNHEY and SMNVEV (reference sequence). CDR3 length equals 14 residues. The CDR3 nucleotides are TGTGCCAGCAGACTAGCGGAAGGGGGCTATGAGCAGTTCTTC. Translation gives CASRLAEGGYEQFF.

This clonotype came up many times. The junction departs from the called germline gene at one end, perhaps through a read error. The V call is TRBV3-1, the J call TRBJ2-1, with D possibly matching TRBD1 (6 bases). The CDR3 is 12 residues long. Per germline, CDR1 LGHDT and CDR2 YNNKEL (reference sequence). Written as DNA, the CDR3 is TGTGCCAGCAACCAAGGGGGCAATGAGCAGTTCTTC. Its translation is CASNQGGNEQFF.

A word on this clonotype: Given a much more abundant clone one base away, this may be a read error. The chain uses TRBV4-2 and TRBJ2-1, with 8 bases fitting TRBD1. V was pared by 3 bases and J by 1 base, with 8 bases of the junction left unmatched. This CDR3 region has 17 residues. Germline V gene data show CDR1 as LGHNA and CDR2 as YNFKEQ. The CDR3 spells CASSHQGALESYNEQFF. CDR3 coding DNA: TGTGCCAGCAGCCACCAGGGGGCCCTAGAGTCCTACAATGAGCAGTTCTTC.

This clonotype was observed a few times. V gene TRBV7-9 combines with J gene TRBJ2-1, with D possibly TRBD1 on 6 matching bases. The germline V gene encodes CDR1 SEHNR and CDR2 FQNEAQ (reference sequence). V shed 7 bases and J shed 8 bases, with 15 bases lying between them. This CDR3 region has 13 residues. The CDR3 DNA reads as TGTGCCAGCACTCCCCCAGGGGTGCATGAGCAGTTCTTC. The encoded protein is CASTPPGVHEQFF.

This clonotype has at least ten counts. The V call is TRBV6-5, the J call TRBJ2-7; D might be TRBD1 (5 bases). Germline CDR1 reads MNHEY; CDR2 reads SVGAGI. The CDR3 consists of 13 residues. V lost 0 bases to trimming and J lost 6 bases, with 9 bases between them. CDR3 nucleotide sequence: TGTGCCAGCAGTTACTCCCAGGGTACCGAGCAGTACTTC. Its translation: CASSYSQGTEQYF.